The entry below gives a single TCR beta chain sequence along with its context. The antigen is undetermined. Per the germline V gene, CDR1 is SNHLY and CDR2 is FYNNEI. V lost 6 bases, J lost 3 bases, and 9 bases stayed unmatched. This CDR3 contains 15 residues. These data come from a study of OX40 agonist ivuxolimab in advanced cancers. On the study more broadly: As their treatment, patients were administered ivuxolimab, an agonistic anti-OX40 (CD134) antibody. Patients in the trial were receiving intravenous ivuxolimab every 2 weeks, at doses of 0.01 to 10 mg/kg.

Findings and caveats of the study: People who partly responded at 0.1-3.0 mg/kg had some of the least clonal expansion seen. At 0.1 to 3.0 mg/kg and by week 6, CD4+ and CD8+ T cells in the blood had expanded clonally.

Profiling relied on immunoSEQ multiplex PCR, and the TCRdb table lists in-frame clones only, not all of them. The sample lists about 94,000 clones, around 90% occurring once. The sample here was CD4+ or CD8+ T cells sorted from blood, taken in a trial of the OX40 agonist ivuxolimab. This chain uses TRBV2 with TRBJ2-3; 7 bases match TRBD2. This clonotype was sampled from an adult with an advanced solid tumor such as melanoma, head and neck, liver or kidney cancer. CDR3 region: CASSSGTTKTDTQYF. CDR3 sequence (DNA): TGTGCCAGCAGCTCCGGGACTACTAAGACAGATACGCAGTATTTT.